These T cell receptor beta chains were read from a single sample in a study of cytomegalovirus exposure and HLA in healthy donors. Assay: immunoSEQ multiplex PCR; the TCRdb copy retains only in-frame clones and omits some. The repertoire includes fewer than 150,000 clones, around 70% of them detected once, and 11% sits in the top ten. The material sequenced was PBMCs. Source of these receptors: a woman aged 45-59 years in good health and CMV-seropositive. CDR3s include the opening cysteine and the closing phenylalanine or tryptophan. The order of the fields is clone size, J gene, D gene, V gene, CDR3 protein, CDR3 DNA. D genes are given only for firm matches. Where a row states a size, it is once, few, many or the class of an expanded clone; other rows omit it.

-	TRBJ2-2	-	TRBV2	CASSVDRTGELFF	TGTGCCAGCAGTGTCGACAGAACCGGGGAGCTGTTTTTT
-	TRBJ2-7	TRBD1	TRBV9	CASSPGQEPYEQYF	TGTGCCAGCAGCCCTGGACAGGAGCCCTACGAGCAGTACTTC
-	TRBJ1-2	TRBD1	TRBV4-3	CASSPGSTMGQGSGYGYTF	TGCGCCAGCAGCCCTGGATCTACAATGGGACAGGGGAGCGGCTATGGCTACACCTTC
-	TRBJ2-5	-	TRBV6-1	CASSFQGRETQYF	TGTGCCAGCTCCTTTCAGGGGCGAGAGACCCAGTACTTC
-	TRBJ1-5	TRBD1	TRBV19	CASIGTGYSNQPQHF	TGTGCCAGTATTGGGACAGGTTATAGCAATCAGCCCCAGCATTTT
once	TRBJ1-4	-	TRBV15	CATSNVRGSNEKLFF	TGTGCCACCAGCAACGTACGGGGATCGAATGAAAAACTGTTTTTT
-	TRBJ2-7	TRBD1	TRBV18	CASSPRGQGDNEQYF	TGTGCCAGCTCACCTCGGGGACAGGGGGACAACGAGCAGTACTTC
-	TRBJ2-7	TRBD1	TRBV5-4	CASSFGLGQGAQDEQYF	TGTGCCAGCAGCTTCGGCCTTGGACAGGGGGCGCAGGATGAGCAGTACTTC
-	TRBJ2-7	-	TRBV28	CASSYGLRQSREQYF	TGTGCCAGCAGTTACGGTCTGAGACAGTCGCGAGAGCAGTACTTC
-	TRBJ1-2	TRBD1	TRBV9	CASSVGTGGRGYTF	TGTGCCAGCAGCGTAGGGACAGGGGGCCGAGGCTACACCTTC
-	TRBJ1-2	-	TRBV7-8	CASSLDSVYGYTF	TGTGCCAGCAGCCTTGACAGCGTCTATGGCTACACCTTC
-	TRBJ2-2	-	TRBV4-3	CASSQEGTAIGELFF	TGCGCCAGCAGCCAAGAGGGCACAGCCATAGGGGAGCTGTTTTTT
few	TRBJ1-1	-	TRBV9	CASSATGADALNTEAFF	TGTGCCAGCAGCGCTACCGGAGCCGATGCATTGAACACTGAAGCTTTCTTT
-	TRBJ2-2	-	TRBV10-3	CAISEPPPGELFF	TGTGCCATCAGTGAGCCCCCTCCCGGGGAGCTGTTTTTT
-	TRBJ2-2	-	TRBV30	CAWSQGNTGELFF	TGTGCCTGGAGCCAGGGGAACACCGGGGAGCTGTTTTTT
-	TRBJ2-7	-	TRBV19	CASSIQAGAGEQYF	TGTGCCAGTAGTATCCAGGCAGGGGCGGGCGAGCAGTACTTC
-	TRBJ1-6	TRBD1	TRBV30	CAWRSVGTGPTNNSPLHF	TGTGCCTGGAGATCGGTGGGGACAGGACCAACAAATAATTCACCCCTCCACTTT
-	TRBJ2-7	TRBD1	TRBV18	CASSNRGPYEQYF	TGTGCCAGCTCAAACAGGGGACCCTACGAGCAGTACTTC
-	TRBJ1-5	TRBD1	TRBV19	CASTLRDRVNQPQHF	TGTGCCAGTACCCTCCGGGACAGGGTCAATCAGCCCCAGCATTTT
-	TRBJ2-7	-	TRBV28	CASSLQGGFYEQYF	TGTGCCAGCAGTTTACAGGGCGGTTTCTACGAGCAGTACTTC
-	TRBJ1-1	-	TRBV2	CASSSGGGPNTEAFF	TGTGCCAGCAGTTCTGGAGGCGGCCCCAACACTGAAGCTTTCTTT
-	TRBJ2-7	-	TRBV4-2	CASSQEGSSYEQYF	TGTGCCAGCAGCCAAGAGGGGAGCTCCTACGAGCAGTACTTC
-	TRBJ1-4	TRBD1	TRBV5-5	CASSSLEQGDPEKLFF	TGTGCCAGCAGCAGCCTCGAACAGGGGGACCCCGAAAAACTGTTTTTT
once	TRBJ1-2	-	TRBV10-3	CAISEFETSGGYTF	TGTGCCATCAGTGAGTTCGAAACGTCAGGAGGCTACACCTTC
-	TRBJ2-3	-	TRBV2	CASSLLVTRTDTQYF	TGTGCCAGCAGCCTTCTAGTGACTCGCACAGATACGCAGTATTTT
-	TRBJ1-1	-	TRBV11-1	CASSLVGNGGTEAFF	TGTGCCAGCAGCTTAGTAGGGAATGGGGGGACTGAAGCTTTCTTT
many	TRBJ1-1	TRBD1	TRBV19	CASHGTGGEAFF	TGTGCCAGTCATGGGACAGGGGGAGAAGCTTTCTTT
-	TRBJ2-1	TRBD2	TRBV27	CASSPSWTSGNNEQFF	TGTGCCAGCAGTCCCAGCTGGACTAGCGGCAACAATGAGCAGTTCTTC
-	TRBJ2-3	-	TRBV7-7	CASSLGAATDTQYF	TGTGCCAGCAGCTTAGGGGCCGCGACAGATACGCAGTATTTT
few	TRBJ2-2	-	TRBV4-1	CASNSLPFGELFF	TGCGCCAGCAATTCGCTACCCTTCGGGGAGCTGTTTTTT
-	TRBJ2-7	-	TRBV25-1	CASSEYGPSYEQYF	TGTGCCAGCAGTGAATACGGTCCTTCTTACGAGCAGTACTTC
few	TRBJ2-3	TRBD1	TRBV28	CASRRQGTDTQYF	TGTGCCAGCAGACGACAGGGTACAGATACGCAGTATTTT
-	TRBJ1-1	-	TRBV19	CASSNRRAGNTEAFF	TGTGCCAGTAGTAATCGGCGGGCAGGGAACACTGAAGCTTTCTTT
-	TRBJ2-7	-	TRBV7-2	CASRTGKEQYF	TGTGCCAGCAGAACAGGGAAGGAGCAGTACTTC
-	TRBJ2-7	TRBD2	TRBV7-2	CARGPPPSGCYEQYF	TGTGCCAGGGGTCCCCCCCCTAGCGGCTGCTACGAGCAGTACTTC
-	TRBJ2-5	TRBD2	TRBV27	CASSRLGLAGEETQYF	TGTGCCAGCAGCCGCCTAGGACTAGCGGGAGAAGAGACCCAGTACTTC
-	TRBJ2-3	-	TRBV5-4	CASSLSVDMQYF	TGTGCCAGCAGCTTGAGTGTAGATATGCAGTATTTT
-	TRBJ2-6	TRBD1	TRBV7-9	CASPSYRGSGANVLTF	TGTGCCAGCCCTTCATACAGGGGCTCTGGGGCCAACGTCCTGACTTTC
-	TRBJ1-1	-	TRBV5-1	CASSSTGNTEAFF	TGCGCCAGCAGCTCAACAGGGAACACTGAAGCTTTCTTT
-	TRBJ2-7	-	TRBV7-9	CASSPQGQLSAEQYF	TGTGCCAGCAGCCCTCAAGGACAGTTATCTGCCGAGCAGTACTTC
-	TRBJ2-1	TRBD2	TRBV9	CASGGRALSANEQFF	TGTGCCAGCGGCGGGAGGGCCCTTTCTGCCAATGAGCAGTTCTTC
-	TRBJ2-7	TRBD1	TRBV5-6	CASRPTGDPSYEQYF	TGTGCCAGCAGGCCTACAGGGGACCCCTCCTACGAGCAGTACTTC
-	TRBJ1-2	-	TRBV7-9	CASSLAQNYGYTF	TGTGCCAGCAGCTTAGCTCAGAACTATGGCTACACCTTC
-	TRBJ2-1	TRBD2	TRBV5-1	CASSRAGVSYNEQFF	TGCGCCAGCAGCCGAGCGGGGGTCTCCTACAATGAGCAGTTCTTC
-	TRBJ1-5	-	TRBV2	CASSVAIPQPQHF	TGTGCCAGCAGTGTGGCCATCCCCCAGCCCCAGCATTTT
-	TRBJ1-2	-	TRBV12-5	CASGLLPGHENYGYTF	TGTGCTAGTGGTTTGCTTCCGGGACACGAAAACTATGGCTACACCTTC
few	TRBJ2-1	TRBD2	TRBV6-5	CASSRRDYPSDEQFF	TGTGCCAGCAGCCGCCGGGACTACCCTAGCGATGAGCAGTTCTTC
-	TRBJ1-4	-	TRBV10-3	CAISEGDTDEKLFF	TGTGCCATCAGTGAGGGGGACACTGATGAAAAACTGTTTTTT
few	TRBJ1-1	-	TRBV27	CASSQNTEAFF	TGTGCCAGCAGTCAGAACACTGAAGCTTTCTTT
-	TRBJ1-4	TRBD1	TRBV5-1	CASSRGTGGNEKLFF	TGCGCCAGCAGCCGGGGGACAGGGGGGAATGAAAAACTGTTTTTT
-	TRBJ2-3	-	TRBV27	CASSLRDTQYF	TGTGCCAGCAGCCTCAGAGATACGCAGTATTTT